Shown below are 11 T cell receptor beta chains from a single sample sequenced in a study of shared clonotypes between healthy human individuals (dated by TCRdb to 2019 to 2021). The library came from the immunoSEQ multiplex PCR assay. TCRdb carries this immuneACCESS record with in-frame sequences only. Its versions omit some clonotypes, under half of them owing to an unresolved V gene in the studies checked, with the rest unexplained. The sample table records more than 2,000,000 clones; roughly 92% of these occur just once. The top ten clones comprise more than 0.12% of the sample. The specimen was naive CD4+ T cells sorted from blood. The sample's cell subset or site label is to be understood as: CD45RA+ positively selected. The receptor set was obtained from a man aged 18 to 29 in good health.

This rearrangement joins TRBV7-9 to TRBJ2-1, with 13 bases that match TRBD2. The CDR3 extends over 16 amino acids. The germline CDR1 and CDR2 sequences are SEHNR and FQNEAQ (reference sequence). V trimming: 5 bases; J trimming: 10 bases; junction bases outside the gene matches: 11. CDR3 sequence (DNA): TGTGCCAGCAGCCTACTGGGACTAGCGGGATCCGGGGAGCAGTTCTTC. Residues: CASSLLGLAGSGEQFF.

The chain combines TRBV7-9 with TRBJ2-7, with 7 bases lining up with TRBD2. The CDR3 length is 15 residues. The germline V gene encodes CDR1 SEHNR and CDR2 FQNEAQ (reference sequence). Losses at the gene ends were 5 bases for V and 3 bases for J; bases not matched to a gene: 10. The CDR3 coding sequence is TGTGCCAGCAGCCTGGGGGACCAGCGGGACTACGAGCAGTACTTC. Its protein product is CASSLGDQRDYEQYF.

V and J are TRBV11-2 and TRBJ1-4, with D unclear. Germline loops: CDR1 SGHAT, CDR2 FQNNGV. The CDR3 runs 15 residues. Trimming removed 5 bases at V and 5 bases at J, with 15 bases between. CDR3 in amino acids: CASSLRSLWNEKLFF. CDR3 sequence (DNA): TGTGCCAGCAGCCTAAGATCCTTGTGGAATGAAAAACTGTTTTTT.

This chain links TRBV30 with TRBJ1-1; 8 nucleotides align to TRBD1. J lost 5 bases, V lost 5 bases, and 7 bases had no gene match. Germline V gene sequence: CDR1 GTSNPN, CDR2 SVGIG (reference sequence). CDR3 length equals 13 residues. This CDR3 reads CAWGQGGDTEAFF. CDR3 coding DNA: TGTGCCTGGGGACAGGGTGGAGATACTGAAGCTTTCTTT.

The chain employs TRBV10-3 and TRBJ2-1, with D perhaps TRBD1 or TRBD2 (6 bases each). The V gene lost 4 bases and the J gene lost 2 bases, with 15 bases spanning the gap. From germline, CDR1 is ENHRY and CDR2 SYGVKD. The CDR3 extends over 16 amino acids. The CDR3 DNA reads TGTGCCATCAGTGGCGGGACACTCGGACCCTACAATGAGCAGTTCTTC. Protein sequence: CAISGGTLGPYNEQFF.

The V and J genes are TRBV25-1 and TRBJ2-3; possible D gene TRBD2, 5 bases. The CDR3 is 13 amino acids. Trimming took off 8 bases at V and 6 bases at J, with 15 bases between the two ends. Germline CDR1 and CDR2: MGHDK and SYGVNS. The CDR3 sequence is CASSQVPGDTQYF. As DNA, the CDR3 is TGTGCCAGCTCCCAGGTACCGGGGGATACGCAGTATTTT.

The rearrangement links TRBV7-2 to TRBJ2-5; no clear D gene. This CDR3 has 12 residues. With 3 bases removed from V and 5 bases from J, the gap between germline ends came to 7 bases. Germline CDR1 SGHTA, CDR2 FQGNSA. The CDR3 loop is CASSFILETQYF. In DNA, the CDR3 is TGTGCCAGCAGCTTTATTCTTGAGACCCAGTACTTC.

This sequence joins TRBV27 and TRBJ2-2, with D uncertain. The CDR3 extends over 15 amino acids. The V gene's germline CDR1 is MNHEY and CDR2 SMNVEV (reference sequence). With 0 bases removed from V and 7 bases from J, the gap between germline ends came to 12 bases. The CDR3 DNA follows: TGTGCCAGCAGTTTATCCCGCCCATCAGGCGGGGAGCTGTTTTTT. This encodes CASSLSRPSGGELFF.

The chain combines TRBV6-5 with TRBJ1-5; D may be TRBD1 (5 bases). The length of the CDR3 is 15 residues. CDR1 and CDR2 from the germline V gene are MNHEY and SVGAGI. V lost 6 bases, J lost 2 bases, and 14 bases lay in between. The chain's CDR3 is CASRPVTVGNQPQHF. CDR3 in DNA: TGTGCCAGCAGGCCCGTGACAGTTGGCAATCAGCCCCAGCATTTT.

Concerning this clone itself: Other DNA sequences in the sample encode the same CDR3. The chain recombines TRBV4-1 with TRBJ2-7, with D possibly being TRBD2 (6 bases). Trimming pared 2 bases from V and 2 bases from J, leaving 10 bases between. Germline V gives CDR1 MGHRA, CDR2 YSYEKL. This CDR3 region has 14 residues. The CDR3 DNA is TGCGCCAGCAGCCAACCGACTAGTACCTACGAGCAGTACTTC. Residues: CASSQPTSTYEQYF.

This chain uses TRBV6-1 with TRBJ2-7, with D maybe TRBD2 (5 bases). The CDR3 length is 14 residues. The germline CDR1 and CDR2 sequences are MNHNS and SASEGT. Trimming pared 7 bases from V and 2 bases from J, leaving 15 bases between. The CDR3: CASTRRGITYEQYF. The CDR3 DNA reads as TGTGCCAGCACTAGACGGGGTATAACCTACGAGCAGTACTTC.